This TCR beta chain was observed in a study of shared clonotypes between healthy human individuals. Whole-study context: Two women and a few men aged 18 to 49 made up the donors. Overall study findings and caveats: Clonotypes that were shared across a few donors made up 4.5% to 5% of naive CD4 clonotypes.

The sample holds a few counts of this clone. Antigen specificity is unknown. Genomic DNA per cell subset filled all wells of several immunoSEQ plates. 200 to 250 ng DNA, tens of thousands of T cell genomes, went into each sorted-subset replicate PCR. Sequencing used immunoSEQ multiplex PCR; TCRdb keeps in-frame clones, though not all of them. The sample includes more than 900,000 clones, around 78% of them seen just once. The source of this sequence is a man younger than 30 in good health. Some clones in this sample may be carry-over from other donors' samples. Sequenced input: memory CD4+ T cells from PBMCs. Subset meaning: CD45RA-negative fraction.

The DNA for the CDR3 is TGCGCCAGCAGCCAGGGGGCAGGGGCTGGGGAGACCCAGTACTTC. It is translated as CASSQGAGAGETQYF. This chain uses TRBV4-3 with TRBJ2-5, with D maybe TRBD1 (6 bases). Germline CDR1 and CDR2: LGHNA and YSLEER. The CDR3 consists of 15 residues. V gave up 3 bases and J gave up 5 bases, with 16 bases separating them.